This TCR beta chain was captured by sequencing in a study of T cell responses to AZD1222 COVID-19 vaccine. Whole-study results and caveats: The study reported that nearly half of spike-specific TCRs target unmutated variant regions.

This CDR3 is 16 amino acids long. From germline, CDR1 is SGHAT and CDR2 FQNNGV. With 0 bases clipped from V and 10 bases from J, the junction kept 9 bases outside the gene matches. Using immunoSEQ multiplex PCR, the repertoire was profiled, and TCRdb retains in-frame clones only, with some absent. This sample yields fewer than 150,000 clones, of which around 84% are seen a single time; about 16% belongs to the top ten. Details on this clone: What it binds is not known.

V is TRBV11-2 and J is TRBJ2-1; 10 nucleotides match TRBD2. The sequenced sample was peripheral blood, obtained 28 days after the second AZD1222 dose. The receptor comes from an adult who received the AZD1222 COVID-19 vaccine. CDR3 loop: CASSLDRSSGSREQFF. DNA of the CDR3: TGTGCCAGCAGCTTAGATCGGTCTAGCGGGAGTAGGGAGCAGTTCTTC.